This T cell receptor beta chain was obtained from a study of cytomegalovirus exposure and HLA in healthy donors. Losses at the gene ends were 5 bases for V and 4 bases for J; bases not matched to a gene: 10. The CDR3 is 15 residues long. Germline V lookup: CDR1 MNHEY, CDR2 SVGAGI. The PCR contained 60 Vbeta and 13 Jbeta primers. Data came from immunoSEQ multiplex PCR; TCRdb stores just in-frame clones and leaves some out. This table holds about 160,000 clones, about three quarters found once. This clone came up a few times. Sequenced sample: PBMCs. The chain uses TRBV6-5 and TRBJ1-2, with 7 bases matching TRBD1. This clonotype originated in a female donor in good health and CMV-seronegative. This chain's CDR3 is CASSTPGQAGYGYTF. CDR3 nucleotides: TGTGCCAGCAGTACCCCCGGACAGGCCGGCTATGGCTACACCTTC.